These 29 T cell receptor beta chains were sequenced from one sample in a study of identical twins. In TCRdb, the 5' RACE reads were re-called with MiXCR into one record per CDR3 protein. Of 250,000 to 350,000 distinct CDR3 sequences listed, roughly 9.7% are singletons. The sample also formed part of further work on yellow fever vaccine responses in identical twins.

The sample was CD8+ T cells sorted from blood. All receptors come from a woman under 30 in good health.

The rearrangement joins TRBV15 to TRBJ2-7, with no clear D. Trimming cost V 0 bases and J 0 bases, with 18 bases left between them. CDR1 and CDR2 from the germline V gene are LNHNV and YYDKDF (reference sequence). This CDR3 comprises 18 residues. CDR3 sequence (DNA): TGTGCCACCAGCAGAGATTCGGTCGTTAGTGGGAACTCCTACGAGCAGTACTTC. Translation gives CATSRDSVVSGNSYEQYF.

This clonotype was recorded many times. This chain links TRBV7-2 with TRBJ2-7, with D maybe TRBD1 (5 bases). This CDR3 has 12 residues. Trimming shortened V by 1 base and J by 5 bases, and 6 bases separated the two germline ends. Germline V gives CDR1 SGHTA, CDR2 FQGNSA. The CDR3 DNA reads as TGTGCCAGCAGCTTAGAGGGGAACGAGCAGTACTTC. It is translated as CASSLEGNEQYF.

This clonotype was recorded at least ten times. The J gene is TRBJ2-3, the V gene TRBV29-1; TRBD2 matches at 7 bases. V was pared by 4 bases and J by 7 bases, with 11 bases of the junction left unmatched. The germline V gene has CDR1 SQVTM and CDR2 ANQGSEA. This CDR3 is 14 amino acids long. In nucleotides, the CDR3 is TGCAGCGTTGTAGGGCAGGGAGGGGCAAATACGCAGTATTTT. Translation: CSVVGQGGANTQYF.

The genes are TRBV20-1 and TRBJ2-5; D call uncertain. The germline V gene has CDR1 DFQATT and CDR2 SNEGSKA (reference sequence). The CDR3 totals 13 residues. Trimming pared 0 bases from V and 2 bases from J, leaving 7 bases between. CDR3 nucleotides: TGCAGTGCTAGAGATCGGCTACAAGAGACCCAGTACTTC. This gives the protein CSARDRLQETQYF.

This clonotype was detected ten times or more. The V call is TRBV4-1, the J call TRBJ2-4; tentatively, D is TRBD2 (6 bases). The CDR3 covers 16 residues. The V gene's germline CDR1 is MGHRA and CDR2 YSYEKL. V was shortened by 4 bases and J by 0 bases, with 13 bases between the two germline ends. CDR3 coding DNA: TGCGCCAGCAGCCCCGGAGGGGCAACAGCCAAAAACATTCAGTACTTC. Its protein is CASSPGGATAKNIQYF.

This clonotype has at least ten counts. The rearrangement links TRBV5-5 to TRBJ2-7; 11 bases align to TRBD2. Germline V gives CDR1 SGHKS, CDR2 YYEKEE (reference sequence). V shed 2 bases and J 2 bases; nucleotides not matched to a gene: 3. This CDR3 has 15 residues. The DNA for the CDR3 is TGTGCCAGCAGCTTACTAGCGGGAGAACCCTACGAGCAGTACTTC. Translation: CASSLLAGEPYEQYF.

The chain combines TRBV7-9 with TRBJ2-7; 7 positions match TRBD1. J was trimmed by 5 bases and V by 5 bases; bases with no gene match: 9. The CDR3 is 14 residues long. Per germline, CDR1 SEHNR and CDR2 FQNEAQ (reference sequence). The CDR3 here is CASSQRDSPHEQYF. The CDR3 DNA follows: TGTGCCAGCAGCCAGAGGGACAGTCCTCACGAGCAGTACTTC.

This clonotype occurred a few times. V gene TRBV15 combines with J gene TRBJ2-3, with TRBD2 as a possible D gene (6 bases). The V end lost 2 bases, the J end lost 2 bases, and 14 bases lay between the germline ends. This CDR3 has 16 amino acids. The germline gives CDR1 LNHNV, CDR2 YYDKDF (reference sequence). The DNA for the CDR3 is TGTGCCACCAGCAGACCATCCGCGGGGTACACAGATACGCAGTATTTT. It is translated as CATSRPSAGYTDTQYF.

In its sample, this clonotype was seen many times. One end of the junction is discordant with germline, which a read error may explain. The chain is built from TRBV7-2 and TRBJ2-1; tentative D call: TRBD1 (6 bases). The CDR3 is 15 amino acids. Germline V lookup: CDR1 SGHTA, CDR2 FQGNSA. CDR3 region: CASSLGTTAYNEQFF. The CDR3 nucleotides are TGTGCCAGCAGTTTAGGGACAACAGCCTACAATGAGCAGTTCTTC.

This clonotype was found a few times. The chain is built from TRBV25-1 and TRBJ2-7; no clear D. The V gene lost 10 bases and the J gene lost 1 base, with 11 bases spanning the gap. Germline assignment: CDR1 MGHDK and CDR2 SYGVNS. CDR3 length equals 12 residues. In DNA form, the CDR3 reads TGTGCCACCCGGGCAGGATCCTACGAGCAGTACTTC. This translates into CATRAGSYEQYF.

The V gene is TRBV11-2, the J gene TRBJ2-1, with a tentative D call TRBD1 (8 bases). With 6 bases removed from V and 4 bases from J, the gap between germline ends came to 16 bases. CDR1 and CDR2 (germline): SGHAT, FQNNGV. CDR3 size: 15 residues. In DNA, the CDR3 is TGTGCCAGCAGAAATACAGGGGGGGTGTACAATGAGCAGTTCTTC. It encodes CASRNTGGVYNEQFF.

This clonotype was found many times. This chain uses TRBV19 with TRBJ1-1; 7 bases are a match to TRBD1. Trimming removed 7 bases from V and 4 bases from J; junction bases left unmatched: 3. CDR3 length: 12 residues. Germline V gene data show CDR1 as LNHDA and CDR2 as SQIVND (reference sequence). CDR3 in amino acids: CASTAGGTEAFF. The CDR3 nucleotides are TGTGCCAGTACAGCAGGGGGCACTGAAGCTTTCTTT.

This chain joins TRBV27 and TRBJ2-7, with TRBD1 identical over 9 bases. There are 11 residues in the CDR3. Per the germline V gene, CDR1 is MNHEY and CDR2 is SMNVEV (reference sequence). V was pared by 11 bases and J by 12 bases, with 11 bases of the junction left unmatched. The DNA of the CDR3 is TGTGCCGCCGGGACAGGGAATGGAGCGTACTTC. It encodes CAAGTGNGAYF.

Note on this clonotype: A much larger clone differs by one base, so this may be a read error. This chain links TRBV14 with TRBJ2-7; the D is unclear. V lost 6 bases to trimming and J lost 0 bases, with 3 bases between them. Germline V CDR1 and CDR2: SGHDN, FVKESK. The CDR3 has 11 residues. CDR3: CASRFSYEQYF. The CDR3 DNA is TGTGCCAGCAGGTTCTCCTACGAGCAGTACTTC.

This clonotype appeared many times. This rearrangement joins TRBV6-4 to TRBJ2-1; tentative D call: TRBD2 (5 bases). V was trimmed by 6 bases and J by 7 bases, leaving 16 bases between them. The germline CDR1 and CDR2 sequences are MRHNA and SNTAGT. CDR3 length: 14 amino acids. The CDR3 DNA follows: TGTGCCAGCAGCGCTGGGCCAGCGGTAAATGAGCAGTTCTTC. Residues: CASSAGPAVNEQFF.

The V gene is TRBV23-1, the J gene TRBJ2-2; D is perhaps TRBD1 or TRBD2 (5 bases each). TRBV23-1 is assigned to the ORF class and has an uncertain function. V was clipped by 4 bases and J by 4 bases, with 13 bases between them. The CDR3 loop spans 15 amino acids. CDR3: CASSRDGRSTGELFF. The CDR3 DNA follows: TGCGCCAGCAGTCGGGACGGGCGTTCCACCGGGGAGCTGTTTTTT.

The J gene is TRBJ1-2, the V gene TRBV5-1; D remains ambiguous. V lost 2 bases and J 2 bases, leaving 7 bases between the germline ends. The CDR3 is 13 residues long. Per the germline V gene, CDR1 is SGHRS and CDR2 is YFSETQ. CDR3 in DNA: TGCGCCAGCAGCTTATGGGCGAACTATGGCTACACCTTC. It is translated as CASSLWANYGYTF.

This clonotype was seen only a few times. The V call is TRBV20-1, the J call TRBJ2-7, with D possibly being TRBD2 (6 bases). The CDR3 sequence is 13 residues long. CDR1 and CDR2 (germline): DFQATT, SNEGSKA (reference sequence). With 5 bases removed from V and 3 bases from J, the gap between germline ends came to 14 bases. The CDR3 is CSAQGGNYYEQYF. The CDR3 nucleotides are TGCAGTGCTCAGGGAGGCAACTACTACGAGCAGTACTTC.

This clonotype was recorded at least ten times. The CDR3 DNA reads as TGCGCCAGCAGCCAAGATTTGGGATTTACCGAGCAGTACTTC. Translation gives CASSQDLGFTEQYF. The rearrangement links TRBV4-3 to TRBJ2-7; D uncertain. The CDR3 runs to 14 residues. Per the germline V gene, CDR1 is LGHNA and CDR2 is YSLEER. Trimming removed 0 bases from V and 6 bases from J, with 12 bases in between.

This clonotype came up a few times. In nucleotides, the CDR3 is TGTGCCAGCAGCCCAAACTTCCTAACCGGGGAGCTGTTTTTT. Protein sequence: CASSPNFLTGELFF. The chain combines TRBV6-1 with TRBJ2-2; D is unclear. Per the germline V gene, CDR1 is MNHNS and CDR2 is SASEGT. The CDR3 covers 14 residues. V dropped 6 bases and J dropped 5 bases, with 13 bases sitting between them.

This clonotype was counted many times. The chain links TRBV27 to TRBJ1-2, with D possibly TRBD1 on 5 matching bases. The CDR3 covers 13 residues. V dropped 4 bases and J dropped 4 bases, with 10 bases sitting between them. The germline V gene encodes CDR1 MNHEY and CDR2 SMNVEV (reference sequence). The CDR3 reads CASSYQGSYGYTF. As DNA, the CDR3 is TGTGCCAGCAGTTATCAGGGTTCCTATGGCTACACCTTC.

Many counts were recorded for this clonotype. This chain uses TRBV29-1 with TRBJ2-7, with D perhaps assigned TRBD1 or TRBD2 (5 bases each). Germline values: CDR1 SQVTM, CDR2 ANQGSEA. V was pared by 4 bases and J by 1 base, with 8 bases between. The CDR3 contains 12 residues. DNA for the CDR3: TGCAGCGTTGGTGGGACGTCCTACGAGCAGTACTTC. It yields the protein CSVGGTSYEQYF.

V and J are TRBV4-3 and TRBJ2-7; 7 nucleotides agree with TRBD1. V lost 5 bases, J lost 0 bases, and 4 bases stayed unmatched. The CDR3 has 14 amino acids. CDR1 is LGHNA and CDR2 is YSLEER in the germline V gene. CDR3 region: CASSAGTASYEQYF. In nucleotides, the CDR3 is TGCGCCAGCAGCGCCGGGACAGCCTCCTACGAGCAGTACTTC.

The CDR3 protein is CASSPLDRGRGEQYF. For the CDR3, the DNA is TGTGCCAGCAGCCCCCTGGACAGGGGGCGAGGTGAGCAGTACTTC. The V and J genes are TRBV3-1 and TRBJ2-7; 11 bases line up with TRBD1. The CDR3 spans 15 residues. The J segment lost 7 bases and the V segment lost 4 bases, leaving 9 bases of the junction unmatched. Germline V gives CDR1 LGHDT, CDR2 YNNKEL (reference sequence).

This clonotype showed up many times. The chain uses TRBV12-3 or TRBV12-4 and TRBJ2-3, with D perhaps being TRBD1 or TRBD2 (5 bases each). This CDR3 is 14 amino acids long. Trimming shortened V by 4 bases and J by 2 bases, and 10 bases separated the two germline ends. CDR3 in DNA: TGTGCCAGCAGTTCAGGGAGATACACAGATACGCAGTATTTT. Protein: CASSSGRYTDTQYF.

The rearrangement links TRBV25-1 to TRBJ2-7, with D maybe TRBD2 (7 bases). The CDR3 runs 15 residues. The germline gives CDR1 MGHDK, CDR2 SYGVNS. V was cut by 3 bases and J by 5 bases, with 17 bases left in between. The CDR3 loop is CASSDLGGGLHEQYF. CDR3 nucleotides: TGTGCCAGCAGTGACTTGGGAGGGGGGCTCCACGAGCAGTACTTC.

The sample holds many counts of this clonotype. The chain uses TRBV10-3 and TRBJ2-1, with D possibly matching TRBD2 (6 bases). CDR3 length: 11 amino acids. V gave up 6 bases and J gave up 10 bases, with 10 bases separating them. The germline V gene has CDR1 ENHRY and CDR2 SYGVKD. The CDR3 bases are TGTGCCATCAGGGGAGGCGCGGAGCAGTTCTTC. This encodes CAIRGGAEQFF.

The chain uses TRBV7-9 and TRBJ1-1; D possibly corresponds to TRBD1 (5 bases). This CDR3 has 15 amino acids. V was clipped by 3 bases and J by 1 base, with 12 bases between them. Looked up from germline, CDR1 is SEHNR and CDR2 is FQNEAQ (reference sequence). This CDR3 is CASSFFRQGNTEAFF. CDR3 DNA sequence: TGTGCCAGCAGCTTTTTCCGGCAGGGGAACACTGAAGCTTTCTTT. The variable domain in full, completed from reference TRBV7-9 and TRBJ1-1, reads DTGVSQNPRHKITKRGQNVTFRCDPISEHNRLYWYRQTLGQGPEFLTYFQNEAQLEKSRLLSDRFSAERPKGSFSTLEIQRTEQGDSAMYLCASSFFRQGNTEAFFGQGTRLTVV.

The chain uses TRBV7-8 and TRBJ2-2; D possibly uses TRBD1 or TRBD2 (6 bases each). This CDR3 region has 15 residues. Germline CDR1 SGHVS, CDR2 FQNEAQ. V shed 4 bases and J shed 4 bases, with 13 bases lying between them. CDR3 loop: CASSSLGGGTGELFF. CDR3 nucleotide sequence: TGTGCCAGCAGCTCCCTGGGGGGCGGCACCGGGGAGCTGTTTTTT.